The T cell receptor (beta chain) under discussion was sequenced for a study of CXCR3-negative and CXCR3-positive naive CD8 T cells. The naive CD8+ gate required CD45RO-CCR7+CD27+CD95- phenotype. About this clonotype: Its target is unknown.

Study-wide results and limits: Researchers report CXCR3 expression partially decreased after cryopreservation, with fresh PBMCs used in most assays.

UMI labels and 5' RACE were used to prepare the TRB cDNA libraries. TCRdb derives one entry per CDR3 protein from the 5' RACE reads, leaving out DNA. In all, the sample yields some 48,000 distinct CDR3 sequences. Germline V gene data show CDR1 as SGHDT and CDR2 as YYEEEE. The CDR3 is 14 amino acids. The receptor comes from a human donor in good health. Some clones in this sample may be carry-over from other donors' samples. Input material: naive CXCR3- CD8+ T cells from blood. Specified subset: CD45RO-CCR7+CD27+CD95- naive CD8+ T cells lacking CXCR3 (TNR3-). The chain uses TRBV5-6 and TRBJ2-7. This chain's CDR3 is CASTIGGFSYEQYF.